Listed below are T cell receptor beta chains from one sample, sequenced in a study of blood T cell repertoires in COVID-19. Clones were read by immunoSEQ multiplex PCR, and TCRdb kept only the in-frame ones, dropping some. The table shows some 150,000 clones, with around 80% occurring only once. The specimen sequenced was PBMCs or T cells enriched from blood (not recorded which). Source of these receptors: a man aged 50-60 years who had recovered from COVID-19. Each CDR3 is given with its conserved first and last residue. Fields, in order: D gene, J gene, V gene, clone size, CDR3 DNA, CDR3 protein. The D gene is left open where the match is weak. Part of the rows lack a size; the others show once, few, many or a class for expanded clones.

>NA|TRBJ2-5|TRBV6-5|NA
TGTGCCAGCAGTCGACCCCTAGCGCAAGAGACCCAGTACTTC
CASSRPLAQETQYF
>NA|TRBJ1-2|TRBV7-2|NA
TGTGCCAGCAGCCCGGACAGTAACTATGGCTACACCTTC
CASSPDSNYGYTF
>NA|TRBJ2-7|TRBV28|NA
TGTGCCAGCAGGAGCCTTGGGGGGGCTAGCTCCTACGAGCAGTACTTC
CASRSLGGASSYEQYF
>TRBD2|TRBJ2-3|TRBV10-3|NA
TGTGCCATCAGTGATTCGGGGGGGGGCACAGATACGCAGTATTTT
CAISDSGGGTDTQYF
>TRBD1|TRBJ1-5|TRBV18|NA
TGTGCCAGCTCACCGCGACAGGGGAGCCAGCCCCAGCATTTT
CASSPRQGSQPQHF
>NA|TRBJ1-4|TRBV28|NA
TGTGCCAGCAGTTCTACAGGGTCAACTAATGAAAAACTGTTTTTT
CASSSTGSTNEKLFF
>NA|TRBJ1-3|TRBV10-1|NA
TGCGCCAGCAACTTAATTTTAACAGGCCGCTCTGGAAACACCATATATTTT
CASNLILTGRSGNTIYF
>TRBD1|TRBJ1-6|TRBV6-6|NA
TGTGCCAGCAACGCAGACAGGGTTCCACCCCTCCACTTT
CASNADRVPPLHF
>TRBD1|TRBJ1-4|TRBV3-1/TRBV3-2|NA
TGTGCCAGCAGCCAGGGACAGGGGGTCGGAAAACTGTTTTTT
CASSQGQGVGKLFF
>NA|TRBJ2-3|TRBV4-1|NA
TGCGCCAGCAGCCCCCTTCGGGAGTTTGATCCAGATACGCAGTATTTT
CASSPLREFDPDTQYF
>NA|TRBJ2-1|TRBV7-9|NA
TGTGCCAGCAGCTTAGTCACAGGGCCACCCTCCTACAATGAGCAGTTCTTC
CASSLVTGPPSYNEQFF
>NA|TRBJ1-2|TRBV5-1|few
TGCGCCAGCAGCTTGGCCGGAGGGGAAAACTATGGCTACACCTTC
CASSLAGGENYGYTF
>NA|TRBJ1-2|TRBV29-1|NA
TGCAGCGTGGGGCCGAGACTTACCTATGGCTACACCTTC
CSVGPRLTYGYTF
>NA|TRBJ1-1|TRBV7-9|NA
TGTGCCAGCAGCTTGAGTTCCGCGAACACTGAAGCTTTCTTT
CASSLSSANTEAFF
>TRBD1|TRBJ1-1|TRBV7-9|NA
TGTGCCAGCAGCTCGCGACAGGGTGGCACTGAAGCTTTCTTT
CASSSRQGGTEAFF
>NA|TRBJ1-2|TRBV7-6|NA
TGTGCCAGCAGCTCCGGGTTGGAAGGGGCCCTCGGCTACACCTTC
CASSSGLEGALGYTF
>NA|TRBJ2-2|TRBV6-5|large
TGTGCCAGCAGTTACTACGGGACACCGAACACCGGGGAGCTGTTTTTT
CASSYYGTPNTGELFF
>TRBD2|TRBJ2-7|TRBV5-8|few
TGTGCCAGCAGCTCGGGACTAGCGGGGGGGCGTGGCGAGCAGTACTTC
CASSSGLAGGRGEQYF
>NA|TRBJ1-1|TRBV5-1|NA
TGCGCCAGCAGCTTGGAATCAACAGCATTGGAAGCTTTCTTT
CASSLESTALEAFF
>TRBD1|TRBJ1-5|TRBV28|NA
TGTGCCAGCAGTACGGGACAGAGCTTTAATCAGCCCCAGCATTTT
CASSTGQSFNQPQHF
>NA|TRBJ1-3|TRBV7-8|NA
TGTGCCAGCAGCTTAGCGCCCACAGGGAAGAACACCATATATTTT
CASSLAPTGKNTIYF
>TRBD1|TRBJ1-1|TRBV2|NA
TGTGCCAGCAGTGAAACAGGGACAGATAACACTGAAGCTTTCTTT
CASSETGTDNTEAFF
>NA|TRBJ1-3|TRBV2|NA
TGTGCCAGCAGGGAGTTGGTTTCTGGAAACACCATATATTTT
CASRELVSGNTIYF
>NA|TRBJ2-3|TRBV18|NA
TGTGCCAGCTCACCCCCGGGACTTAGCACAGATACGCAGTATTTT
CASSPPGLSTDTQYF
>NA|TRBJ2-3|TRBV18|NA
TGTGCCAGCTCATCAGGCGACACTAGCACAGATACGCAGTATTTT
CASSSGDTSTDTQYF
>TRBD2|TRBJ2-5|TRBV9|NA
TGTGCCAGCAGCCCCCGTCAGGGAGGGGAGACCCAGTACTTC
CASSPRQGGETQYF
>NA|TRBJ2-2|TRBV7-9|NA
TGTGCCAGCAGCTTAGTTCGCGAGTACACCGGGGAGCTGTTTTTT
CASSLVREYTGELFF
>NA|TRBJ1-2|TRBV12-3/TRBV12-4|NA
TGTGCCAGCGCCTCGGGGGGGAACTATGGCTACACCTTC
CASASGGNYGYTF
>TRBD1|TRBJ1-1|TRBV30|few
TGTGCCTGGAGGCCAAGTGGGACAGTTGAAGCTTTCTTT
CAWRPSGTVEAFF
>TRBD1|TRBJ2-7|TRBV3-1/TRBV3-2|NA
TGTGCCAGCAGCCGCGGACAGGCGACGGGCGAGCAGTACTTC
CASSRGQATGEQYF
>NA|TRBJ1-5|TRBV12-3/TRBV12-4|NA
TGTGCCAGCAGTTTTTCCAGGGGACAGCCCCAGCATTTT
CASSFSRGQPQHF
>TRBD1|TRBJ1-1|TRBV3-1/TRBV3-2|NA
TGTGCCAGCAGCCCACACGGACAGGGCCGGAACACTGAAGCTTTCTTT
CASSPHGQGRNTEAFF
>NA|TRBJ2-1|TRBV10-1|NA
TGCGCCAGCAGCCTGACCAGAGGGAATGAGCAGTTCTTC
CASSLTRGNEQFF
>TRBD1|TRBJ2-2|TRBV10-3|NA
TGTGCCATCAGTGAGTTCGGGCAGGGGGCGAACACCGGGGAGCTGTTTTTT
CAISEFGQGANTGELFF
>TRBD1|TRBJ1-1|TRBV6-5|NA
TGTGCCAGCAGCGACAGGGGGAGCACTGAAGCTTTCTTT
CASSDRGSTEAFF
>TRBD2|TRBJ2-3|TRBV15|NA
TGTGCCACCAGCGTGGGGGGGGGAAGCGGGTTAGATACGCAGTATTTT
CATSVGGGSGLDTQYF
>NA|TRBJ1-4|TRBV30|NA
TGTGCCGGGAAGGCCCAGGGGTGGGAAAAACTGTTTTTT
CAGKAQGWEKLFF
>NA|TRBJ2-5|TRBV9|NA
TGTGCCAGCAGCGTTAGCACCCAAGAGACCCAGTACTTC
CASSVSTQETQYF